Below are 6 T cell receptor beta chains sequenced from a single sample in a study of shared clonotypes between healthy human individuals. This table comes from immunoSEQ multiplex PCR, and its TCRdb copy is limited to in-frame clones, with some not included. The table lists around 2,000,000 clones, more than 85% of them singletons. Positive CCR7 selection of CD45RO-negative cells yielded the naive CD8 cells, and terminally differentiated effector memory CD45RA+ cells were excluded. Sequencing used naive CD8+ T cells from PBMCs. The receptor set was obtained from a man between 18 and 29 years old in good health. Some clones in this sample may be carry-over from other donors' samples.

The rearrangement links TRBV5-1 to TRBJ1-5, with a possible D match to TRBD1 (5 bases). The CDR3 is made up of 15 amino acids. The V and J ends lost 1 base and 1 base respectively, with 9 bases between them. Per germline, CDR1 SGHRS and CDR2 YFSETQ. In DNA, the CDR3 is TGCGCCAGCAGCTTGACGTCAGGGAGCAATCAGCCCCAGCATTTT. Its protein product is CASSLTSGSNQPQHF.

This clone appeared a single time. The chain employs TRBV2 and TRBJ2-1; 11 bases fit TRBD2. The germline V gene encodes CDR1 SNHLY and CDR2 FYNNEI. After removal of 5 bases from V and 6 bases from J, the junction contained 6 bases not matched to a gene. The CDR3 spans 15 residues. In DNA, the CDR3 is TGTGCCAGCAGTCCCCTAGCGGGAGGCTTCAATGAGCAGTTCTTC. Translating it yields CASSPLAGGFNEQFF.

V usage is TRBV19 and J usage is TRBJ2-7; D is perhaps TRBD1 (5 bases). Trimming shortened V by 5 bases and J by 0 bases, and 11 bases separated the two germline ends. The CDR3 totals 14 residues. Germline V CDR1 and CDR2: LNHDA, SQIVND (reference sequence). CDR3 sequence: CASSPGHYSYEQYF. Written as DNA, the CDR3 is TGTGCCAGTAGTCCCGGACATTACTCCTACGAGCAGTACTTC.

The V and J genes are TRBV7-9 and TRBJ2-1, with D uncertain. Trimming cost V 5 bases and J 9 bases, with 11 bases left between them. Germline V CDR1 and CDR2: SEHNR, FQNEAQ (reference sequence). This CDR3 has 12 residues. The CDR3 DNA follows: TGTGCCAGCAGCCTTTTGAGGAGTGAGCAGTTCTTC. Amino acids: CASSLLRSEQFF.

V usage is TRBV7-3 and J usage is TRBJ2-5, with 15 positions matching TRBD2. Germline CDR1 SGHTA, CDR2 FQGTGA. V trimming: 0 bases; J trimming: 3 bases; junction bases outside the gene matches: 5. This CDR3 is built from 18 residues. The CDR3 reads CASSLTGTSGRIEETQYF. CDR3 coding DNA: TGTGCCAGCAGCTTAACGGGGACTAGCGGGAGGATCGAAGAGACCCAGTACTTC.

The rearrangement links TRBV7-8 to TRBJ2-3; unclear D gene. The ends were cut back, 0 bases at V and 3 bases at J, with 7 bases in the middle. Germline-derived CDR1 and CDR2 are SGHVS and FQNEAQ. The CDR3 runs 14 residues. CDR3 sequence reads: CASSLAMGTDTQYF. DNA of the CDR3: TGTGCCAGCAGCTTAGCGATGGGGACAGATACGCAGTATTTT.